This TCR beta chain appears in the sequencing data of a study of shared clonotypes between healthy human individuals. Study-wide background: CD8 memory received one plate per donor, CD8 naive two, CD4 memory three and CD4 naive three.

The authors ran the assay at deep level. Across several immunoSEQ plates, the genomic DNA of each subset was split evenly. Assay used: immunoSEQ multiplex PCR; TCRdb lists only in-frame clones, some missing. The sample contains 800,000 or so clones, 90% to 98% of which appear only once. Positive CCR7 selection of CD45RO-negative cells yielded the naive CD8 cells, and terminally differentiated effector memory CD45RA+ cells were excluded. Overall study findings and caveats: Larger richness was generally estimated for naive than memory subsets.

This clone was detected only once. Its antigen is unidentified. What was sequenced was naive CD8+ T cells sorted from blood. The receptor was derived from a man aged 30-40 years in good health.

Here the CDR3 DNA reads TGCAGCGTTCCCGGGACTAGCGGGAGTGCGGTCTACAATGAGCAGTTCTTC. Translated: CSVPGTSGSAVYNEQFF. This rearrangement joins TRBV29-1 to TRBJ2-1; 14 bases are a match to TRBD2. CDR3 length equals 17 residues. The ends lost 5 bases at V and 3 bases at J; junction bases unmatched: 9. Germline-derived CDR1 and CDR2 are SQVTM and ANQGSEA.